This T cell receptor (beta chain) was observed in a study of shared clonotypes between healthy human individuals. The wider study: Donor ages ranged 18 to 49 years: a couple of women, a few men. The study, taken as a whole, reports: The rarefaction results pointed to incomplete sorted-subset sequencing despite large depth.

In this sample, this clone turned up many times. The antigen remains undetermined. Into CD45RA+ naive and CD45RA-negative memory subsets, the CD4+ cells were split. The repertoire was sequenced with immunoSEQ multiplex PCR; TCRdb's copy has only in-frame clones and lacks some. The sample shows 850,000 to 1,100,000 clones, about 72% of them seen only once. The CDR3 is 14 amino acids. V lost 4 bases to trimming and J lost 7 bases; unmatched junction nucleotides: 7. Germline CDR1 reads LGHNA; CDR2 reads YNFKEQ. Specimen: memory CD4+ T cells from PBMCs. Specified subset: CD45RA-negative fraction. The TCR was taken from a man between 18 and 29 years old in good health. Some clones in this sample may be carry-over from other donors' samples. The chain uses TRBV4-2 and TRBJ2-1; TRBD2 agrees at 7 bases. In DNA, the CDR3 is TGTGCCAGCAGCCTGGCGGGAGAAAGGAATGAGCAGTTCTTC. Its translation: CASSLAGERNEQFF.